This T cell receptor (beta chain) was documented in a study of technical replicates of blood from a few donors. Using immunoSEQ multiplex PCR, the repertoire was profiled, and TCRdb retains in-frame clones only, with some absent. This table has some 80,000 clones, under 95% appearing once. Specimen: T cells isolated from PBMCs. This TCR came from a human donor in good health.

Here the CDR3 DNA reads TGTGCCAGCAGTCCCCGAGGTCGCGATGAAAAACTGTTTTTT. Encoded protein: CASSPRGRDEKLFF. The chain combines TRBV27 with TRBJ1-4, with D uncertain. This CDR3 region has 14 residues. The ends were cut back, 5 bases at V and 6 bases at J, with 13 bases in the middle. The germline V gene encodes CDR1 MNHEY and CDR2 SMNVEV (reference sequence).